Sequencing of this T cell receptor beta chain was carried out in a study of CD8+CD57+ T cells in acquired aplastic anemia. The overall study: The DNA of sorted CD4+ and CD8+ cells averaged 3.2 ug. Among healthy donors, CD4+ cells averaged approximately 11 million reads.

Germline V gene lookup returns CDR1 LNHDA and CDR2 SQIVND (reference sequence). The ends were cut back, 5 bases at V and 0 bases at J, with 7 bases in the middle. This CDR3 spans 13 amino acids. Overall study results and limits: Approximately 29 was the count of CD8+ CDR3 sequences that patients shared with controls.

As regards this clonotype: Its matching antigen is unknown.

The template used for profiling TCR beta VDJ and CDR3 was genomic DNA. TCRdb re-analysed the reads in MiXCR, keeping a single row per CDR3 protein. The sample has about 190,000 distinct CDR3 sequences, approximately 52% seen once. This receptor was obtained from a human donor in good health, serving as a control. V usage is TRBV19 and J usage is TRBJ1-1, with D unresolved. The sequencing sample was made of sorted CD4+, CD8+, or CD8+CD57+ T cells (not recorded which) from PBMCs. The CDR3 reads CASSRTMNTEAFF. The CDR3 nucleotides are TGTGCCAGTAGTCGAACAATGAACACTGAAGCTTTCTTT.